This passage covers 20 T cell receptor beta chains from one sample sequenced in a study of response to subunit inactivated influenza vaccine. One entry per CDR3 protein, called by TCRdb with MiXCR from the RT-PCR reads. The sample yields fewer than 550,000 distinct CDR3 sequences, roughly 27% seen once. The input for sequencing was CD4+ T cells sorted from PBMCs, taken 5 days after vaccination. The receptors come from a man aged 45 to 65 who received an inactivated influenza vaccine.

The V and J genes are TRBV7-6 and TRBJ2-6, with 7 bases that match TRBD1. The V gene's germline CDR1 is SGHVS and CDR2 FNYEAQ. V dropped 5 bases and J dropped 2; count of bases not matched to a gene: 12. The CDR3 is made up of 18 amino acids. The CDR3 region is CASSRSSYRGTGANVLTF. The CDR3 region has the DNA TGTGCCAGCAGCCGATCCAGCTACAGGGGAACTGGGGCCAACGTCCTGACTTTC.

This clonotype was observed a few times. The V gene is TRBV20-1, the J gene TRBJ2-2; D possibly corresponds to TRBD1 (6 bases). Germline V gives CDR1 DFQATT, CDR2 SNEGSKA (reference sequence). Trimming stripped 3 bases from V and 6 bases from J, with 11 bases between. CDR3 size: 13 residues. The CDR3 reads CSARVGASGELFF. The CDR3 DNA is TGCAGTGCTAGGGTGGGGGCGTCCGGGGAGCTGTTTTTT.

This clonotype was recorded at least ten times. This sequence joins TRBV5-1 and TRBJ2-2, with 8 bases aligning to TRBD1. Germline CDR1 reads SGHRS; CDR2 reads YFSETQ. V lost 2 bases and J lost 4; bases outside the gene matches: 4. The CDR3 loop spans 15 amino acids. CDR3 in amino acids: CASSFDRGGTGELFF. DNA for the CDR3: TGCGCCAGCAGCTTCGACAGGGGAGGCACCGGGGAGCTGTTTTTT.

This clonotype was picked up a small number of times. The genes are TRBV20-1 and TRBJ2-3; possible D gene TRBD2, 6 bases. The CDR3 consists of 15 residues. Trimming removed 3 bases at V and 3 bases at J, with 16 bases between. Germline CDR1 and CDR2: DFQATT and SNEGSKA (reference sequence). CDR3 bases: TGCAGTGCTAGTTTTACGGCGGGGCGGACAGATACGCAGTATTTT. Encoded protein: CSASFTAGRTDTQYF.

V and J are TRBV20-1 and TRBJ2-7; 9 bases map to TRBD2. The length of the CDR3 is 14 residues. Germline CDR1 is DFQATT and CDR2 is SNEGSKA (reference sequence). V lost 1 base to trimming and J lost 3 bases; unmatched junction nucleotides: 4. This CDR3 is CSARVAGGGYEQYF. As DNA, the CDR3 is TGCAGTGCTAGAGTGGCGGGAGGGGGCTACGAGCAGTACTTC.

This clonotype showed up just a few times. The chain is built from TRBV12-3 or TRBV12-4 and TRBJ1-1; D is undetermined. V was cut by 6 bases and J by 4 bases, with 18 bases left in between. This CDR3 is 15 amino acids long. CDR3 nucleotide sequence: TGTGCCAGCAGGGCCAAACAGAGGGTCGGCACTGAAGCTTTCTTT. Protein: CASRAKQRVGTEAFF.

This clonotype turned up a few times. The chain couples TRBV20-1 to TRBJ2-1, with a tentative D call TRBD2 (6 bases). The germline V gene encodes CDR1 DFQATT and CDR2 SNEGSKA (reference sequence). This CDR3 spans 13 amino acids. V lost 0 bases and J lost 6, with 9 bases in between. DNA for the CDR3: TGCAGTGCTAGAGAGGTAGCGGTCAATGAGCAGTTCTTC. This codes for CSAREVAVNEQFF.

In its sample, this clonotype was seen a few times. The chain uses TRBV6-5 and TRBJ2-4, with D perhaps being TRBD1 or TRBD2 (6 bases each). This CDR3 comprises 14 residues. V lost 4 bases, J lost 10 bases, and 17 bases lay in between. Germline V gene data show CDR1 as MNHEY and CDR2 as SVGAGI. The CDR3 sequence is CASSSRIRGEIQYF. In DNA form, the CDR3 reads TGTGCCAGCAGTTCCCGAATAAGGGGGGAGATTCAGTACTTC.

The table lists this clonotype with a few counts. The rearrangement joins TRBV6-6 to TRBJ2-5; D remains unclear. The CDR3 consists of 13 residues. Germline V gene data show CDR1 as MNHNY and CDR2 as SVGAGI (reference sequence). Trimming cost V 5 bases and J 9 bases, with 16 bases left between them. CDR3 nucleotides: TGTGCCAGCAGTACCCCGACCAGTGCGGCCCAGTACTTC. Its translation: CASSTPTSAAQYF.

This clonotype was found a few times. V usage is TRBV12-3 or TRBV12-4 and J usage is TRBJ1-1, with D possibly being TRBD1 (5 bases). V lost 1 base and J lost 4, with 10 bases in between. This CDR3 region has 14 residues. In DNA, the CDR3 is TGTGCCAGCAGTTTAGAATCAGGGTTCACTGAAGCTTTCTTT. This translates into CASSLESGFTEAFF.

The V and J genes are TRBV7-2 and TRBJ2-1, with TRBD2 matching 12 bases. CDR1 is SGHTA and CDR2 is FQGNSA in the germline V gene. The CDR3 length is 16 residues. Trimming took 5 bases from V and 4 from J; bases not matched to a gene: 6. The CDR3 spells CASSQTSGGNYNEQFF. The CDR3 DNA reads TGTGCCAGCAGCCAGACTAGCGGGGGAAATTACAATGAGCAGTTCTTC.

This chain connects TRBV7-2 to TRBJ2-7; TRBD2 aligns across 10 bases. Per germline, CDR1 SGHTA and CDR2 FQGNSA. V dropped 4 bases and J dropped 6; count of bases not matched to a gene: 15. The CDR3 loop spans 17 amino acids. CDR3 loop: CASSSERQRGGFSEQYF. CDR3 coding DNA: TGTGCCAGCAGCTCCGAACGTCAGCGGGGGGGCTTCTCCGAGCAGTACTTC.

The chain recombines TRBV20-1 with TRBJ1-1; D is uncertain. The V gene lost 0 bases and the J gene lost 1 base, with 12 bases spanning the gap. CDR3 size: 15 residues. Germline V gene lookup returns CDR1 DFQATT and CDR2 SNEGSKA (reference sequence). Here the CDR3 reads CSARDLMYPNTEAFF. CDR3 sequence (DNA): TGCAGTGCTAGAGATCTGATGTACCCGAACACTGAAGCTTTCTTT.

This clonotype was seen only a few times. The J gene is TRBJ1-3, the V gene TRBV3-1; D unresolved. CDR3 length equals 13 residues. From germline, CDR1 is LGHDT and CDR2 YNNKEL (reference sequence). Trimming pared 2 bases from V and 4 bases from J, leaving 6 bases between. The DNA of the CDR3 is TGTGCCAGCAGCCAAAACCTGGGAAACACCATATATTTT. Residues: CASSQNLGNTIYF.

This clonotype has only a few counts. The chain uses TRBV28 and TRBJ2-5, with TRBD2 matching over 7 bases. The CDR3 contains 14 residues. Germline CDR1 MDHEN, CDR2 SYDVKM. The junction had 6 bases not matched to a gene; V was cut back by 2 bases and J by 6 bases. The DNA of the CDR3 is TGTGCCAGCAGTTTAGGGGGGGGGATGAAGACCCAGTACTTC. This encodes CASSLGGGMKTQYF.

In DNA, the CDR3 is TGTGCCAGCAGCGCAGACAGATCCTACAATGAGCAGTTCTTC. Translation: CASSADRSYNEQFF. This sequence joins TRBV7-9 and TRBJ2-1; tentatively, D is TRBD1 (5 bases). CDR3 length equals 14 residues. Per the germline V gene, CDR1 is SEHNR and CDR2 is FQNEAQ (reference sequence). Trimming took 5 bases from V and 1 from J, leaving 9 bases between them.

The chain joins TRBV12-3 or TRBV12-4 to TRBJ2-3, with TRBD1 matching over 8 bases. V shed 5 bases and J 5 bases; nucleotides not matched to a gene: 6. The CDR3 contains 14 residues. Here the CDR3 DNA reads TGTGCCAGCAGTACCGGACAGGGCCAAGATACGCAGTATTTT. This gives the protein CASSTGQGQDTQYF.

This clonotype has a handful of counts. The V and J genes are TRBV2 and TRBJ2-1, with 7 bases aligning to TRBD1. Looked up from germline, CDR1 is SNHLY and CDR2 is FYNNEI. J gave up 5 bases and V 3 bases, and 4 bases lay outside the gene matches. This CDR3 is built from 14 residues. CDR3 region: CASSDRTGHNEQFF. CDR3 nucleotides: TGTGCCAGCAGTGACCGGACAGGCCACAATGAGCAGTTCTTC.

The sample holds a few counts of this clonotype. The V call is TRBV20-1, the J call TRBJ2-3, with 11 bases aligning to TRBD2. The CDR3 runs 16 residues. After removal of 3 bases from V and 2 bases from J, the junction contained 7 bases not matched to a gene. Germline lookup yields CDR1 DFQATT and CDR2 SNEGSKA (reference sequence). The CDR3 DNA follows: TGCAGTGCTAGGAAACTAGCGGGGGTAACCACAGATACGCAGTATTTT. Its translation: CSARKLAGVTTDTQYF.

The V and J genes are TRBV5-1 and TRBJ2-5, with 10 bases that match TRBD2. CDR3 size: 16 residues. V gave up 1 base and J gave up 2 bases; unmatched junction bases: 5. The germline V gene encodes CDR1 SGHRS and CDR2 YFSETQ. CDR3 loop: CASSLMPAGGQETQYF. In DNA form, the CDR3 reads TGCGCCAGCAGCTTGATGCCAGCGGGGGGGCAAGAGACCCAGTACTTC.